The 12 T cell receptor beta chains presented below share a single source sample, sequenced in a study of cytomegalovirus exposure and HLA in healthy donors. Vbeta (60) and Jbeta (13) primers were used in the PCR. Assay used: immunoSEQ multiplex PCR; TCRdb lists only in-frame clones, some missing. The table records 50,000 to 60,000 clones, roughly four fifths of them present only once. The sequenced material came from PBMCs. The receptors stem from a woman in her thirties or forties in good health and CMV-seropositive.

The V gene is TRBV6-1, the J gene TRBJ2-4; no reliable D call. V gave up 2 bases and J gave up 13 bases, with 9 bases separating them. The CDR3 consists of 11 residues. Per the germline V gene, CDR1 is MNHNS and CDR2 is SASEGT. The CDR3 DNA is TGTGCCAGCAGTGAAAACCGAGAACAGTACTTC. It specifies CASSENREQYF.

The CDR3 DNA reads TGTGCCAGCAGTTCCCCGGGAACAGATACGCAGTATTTT. It encodes CASSSPGTDTQYF. V gene TRBV6-6 combines with J gene TRBJ2-3; D is perhaps TRBD2 (5 bases). Germline V gene data show CDR1 as MNHNY and CDR2 as SVGAGI (reference sequence). V was trimmed by 4 bases and J by 3 bases, leaving 8 bases between them. This CDR3 region has 13 residues.

This chain links TRBV7-2 with TRBJ2-3; perhaps TRBD2 as D (6 bases). CDR1 is SGHTA, CDR2 FQGNSA, per germline. V lost 6 bases to trimming and J lost 2 bases, with 15 bases between them. The CDR3 covers 15 residues. The CDR3 DNA reads as TGTGCCAGCAGTAATAGCGGACAAATCACAGATACGCAGTATTTT. Translated, it gives CASSNSGQITDTQYF.

The chain joins TRBV6-1 to TRBJ2-5; tentatively, D is TRBD2 (5 bases). CDR3 size: 15 residues. Germline lookup yields CDR1 MNHNS and CDR2 SASEGT. Trimming took off 6 bases at V and 5 bases at J, with 19 bases between the two ends. CDR3 DNA sequence: TGTGCCAGCAGCCGGGGTAACGGTCCGGGGGAGACCCAGTACTTC. Its protein product is CASSRGNGPGETQYF.

The V and J genes are TRBV10-2 and TRBJ2-1, with 7 nucleotides matching TRBD2. The CDR3 runs 15 residues. Germline CDR1 is WSHSY and CDR2 is SAAADI. V gave up 3 bases and J gave up 3 bases; unmatched junction bases: 5. CDR3 protein: CASSDGASGYNEQFF. For the CDR3, the DNA is TGCGCCAGCAGTGATGGGGCTAGCGGCTACAATGAGCAGTTCTTC.

The chain links TRBV7-3 to TRBJ2-1; no clear D gene. The CDR3 length is 14 residues. The V gene's germline CDR1 is SGHTA and CDR2 FQGTGA. The V end was cut by 5 bases, the J end by 4 bases, with 12 bases between. CDR3 loop: CASSLASEYNEQFF. The CDR3 DNA reads as TGTGCCAGCAGCCTCGCCTCTGAGTACAATGAGCAGTTCTTC.

The V call is TRBV28, the J call TRBJ1-4, with D perhaps matching TRBD1 (5 bases). Germline CDR1 is MDHEN and CDR2 is SYDVKM. This CDR3 has 14 amino acids. Deletions cut 5 bases from V and 6 bases from J, with 13 bases between. The CDR3 here is CASSHLGEDEKLFF. The CDR3 DNA sequence: TGTGCCAGCAGTCATTTAGGGGAAGATGAAAAACTGTTTTTT. Full variable domain (missing parts from reference TRBV28 and TRBJ1-4): DVKVTQSSRYLVKRTGEKVFLECVQDMDHENMFWYRQDPGLGLRLIYFSYDVKMKEKGDIPEGYSVSREKKERFSLILESASTNQTSMYLCASSHLGEDEKLFFGSGTQLSVL.

The V call is TRBV13, the J call TRBJ2-1; D not certain. The CDR3 covers 15 residues. Trimming left V 4 bases short and J 6 bases short, with 16 bases between. Germline V gene sequence: CDR1 PRHDT, CDR2 FYEKMQ (reference sequence). In nucleotides, the CDR3 is TGTGCCAGCAGCTCCCCCTTAGTGAACCCCAATGAGCAGTTCTTC. Its translation: CASSSPLVNPNEQFF.

The DNA for the CDR3 is TGTGCCAGCAGCCGATTACAGCTAGCGCATGAGCAGTTCTTC. Translating it yields CASSRLQLAHEQFF. The chain is built from TRBV5-5 and TRBJ2-1, with D perhaps matching TRBD2 (6 bases). Trimming took 4 bases from V and 8 from J, leaving 16 bases between them. Germline V gives CDR1 SGHKS, CDR2 YYEKEE (reference sequence). This CDR3 is 14 amino acids long.

The genes are TRBV7-3 and TRBJ2-3; 11 nucleotides align to TRBD1. Germline loops: CDR1 SGHTA, CDR2 FQGTGA. This CDR3 is 14 amino acids long. The V and J ends lost 5 bases and 6 bases, in that order; junction bases with no gene match: 4. DNA of the CDR3: TGTGCCAGCAGCGGACAGGGGGCATACGATACGCAGTATTTT. Amino acids: CASSGQGAYDTQYF.

V gene TRBV19 combines with J gene TRBJ1-2; no clear D gene. The V and J ends lost 7 bases and 4 bases respectively, with 10 bases between them. CDR1 LNHDA and CDR2 SQIVND come from the germline V gene (reference sequence). The CDR3 covers 12 residues. As DNA, the CDR3 is TGTGCCAGTACTAACGGTATCTATGGCTACACCTTC. Translation gives CASTNGIYGYTF. Full variable domain (remainder filled in from reference TRBV19 and TRBJ1-2): DGGITQSPKYLFRKEGQNVTLSCEQNLNHDAMYWYRQDPGQGLRLIYYSQIVNDFQKGDIAEGYSVSREKKESFPLTVTSAQKNPTAFYLCASTNGIYGYTFGSGTRLTVV.

In this sample, this clone turned up once. The chain is built from TRBV5-4 and TRBJ1-2, with a weak D call TRBD1 (6 bases). Deletions cut 5 bases from V and 6 bases from J, with 14 bases between. The CDR3 covers 13 residues. The germline V gene has CDR1 SGHNT and CDR2 YYREEE (reference sequence). The chain's CDR3 is CASRPTGRDGYTF. CDR3 sequence (DNA): TGTGCCAGCAGACCGACAGGTCGAGATGGCTACACCTTC. The full variable domain, with the rest looked up from reference TRBV5-4 and TRBJ1-2, is ETGVTQSPTHLIKTRGQQVTLRCSSQSGHNTVSWYQQALGQGPQFIFQYYREEENGRGNFPPRFSGLQFPNYSSELNVNALELDDSALYLCASRPTGRDGYTFGSGTRLTVV.